Shown below are 28 T cell receptor beta chains from a single sample sequenced in a study of T-cell reconstitution after alpha-beta-depleted transplantation in children. Using unique molecular identifiers, the investigators prepared the TCRbeta library. TCRdb re-called the PCR reads with MiXCR, one entry per CDR3 protein. The table includes about 640,000 distinct CDR3 sequences, roughly 15% detected once. The source was PBMCs from the stem cell graft donor, collected from the stem cell graft. The receptor source for this set is a human donor who donated a stem cell graft to a child with acute myeloid leukemia.

The rearrangement links TRBV4-1 to TRBJ1-1; no definite D call. CDR3 length: 12 residues. Trimming left V 4 bases short and J 6 bases short, with 9 bases between. The V gene's germline CDR1 is MGHRA and CDR2 YSYEKL. The CDR3, as DNA: TGCGCCAGCAGCCCCGACGATTCTGAAGCTTTCTTT. Protein product: CASSPDDSEAFF.

This clonotype was seen at least ten times. The rearrangement joins TRBV7-2 to TRBJ1-2, with D perhaps matching TRBD1 (5 bases). V was trimmed by 7 bases and J by 2 bases, leaving 11 bases between them. This CDR3 is 13 amino acids long. Per the germline V gene, CDR1 is SGHTA and CDR2 is FQGNSA. The CDR3 bases are TGTGCCAGCACCCCCACAGGAAACTATGGCTACACCTTC. Its protein is CASTPTGNYGYTF.

This clonotype has ten or more counts. The chain employs TRBV20-1 and TRBJ2-7, with TRBD1 matching 8 bases. The trim removed 3 bases at V and 3 bases at J, leaving 4 bases unmatched. Germline CDR1 and CDR2: DFQATT and SNEGSKA (reference sequence). This CDR3 is built from 13 residues. In DNA, the CDR3 is TGCAGTGCTAGGGGACAGGAGATCTACGAGCAGTACGTC. This codes for CSARGQEIYEQYV.

This clonotype was seen repeatedly, ten times or more. The chain employs TRBV29-1 and TRBJ1-5; maybe TRBD1 (6 bases). V gave up 5 bases and J gave up 0 bases, with 14 bases separating them. The CDR3 loop spans 15 amino acids. CDR1 and CDR2 (germline): SQVTM, ANQGSEA. Here the CDR3 reads CSVREGTPSNQPQHF. DNA for the CDR3: TGCAGCGTTAGGGAAGGGACACCTAGCAATCAGCCCCAGCATTTT.

Only a few counts were recorded for this clonotype. The V call is TRBV7-2, the J call TRBJ1-1, with D hard to call. V gave up 1 base and J gave up 1 base, with 10 bases separating them. The CDR3 extends over 15 amino acids. Per germline, CDR1 SGHTA and CDR2 FQGNSA. CDR3 loop: CASSLGQWGNTEAFF. CDR3 bases: TGTGCCAGCAGCTTAGGGCAGTGGGGGAACACTGAAGCTTTCTTT.

The V and J genes are TRBV7-9 and TRBJ1-1; TRBD1 is a possible D gene (5 bases). The germline CDR1 and CDR2 sequences are SEHNR and FQNEAQ (reference sequence). The CDR3 loop spans 15 amino acids. The V end was cut by 6 bases, the J end by 1 base, with 15 bases between. CDR3 residues: CASSPKDTRNTEAFF. Here the CDR3 DNA reads TGTGCCAGCAGTCCTAAGGACACTCGGAACACTGAAGCTTTCTTT.

This clonotype was observed many times. The gene calls are TRBV29-1 and TRBJ2-1, with TRBD1 matching 7 bases. Germline V gene lookup returns CDR1 SQVTM and CDR2 ANQGSEA. J was trimmed by 5 bases and V by 5 bases; bases with no gene match: 15. This CDR3 region has 16 residues. This chain's CDR3 is CSVNPTGQRSNNEQFF. In nucleotides, the CDR3 is TGCAGCGTTAACCCAACGGGACAGAGATCTAACAATGAGCAGTTCTTC.

This clonotype has ten or more counts. The V call is TRBV7-9, the J call TRBJ2-5, with 8 bases fitting TRBD1. Losses at the gene ends were 5 bases for V and 2 bases for J; bases not matched to a gene: 4. The length of the CDR3 is 14 residues. Germline V lookup: CDR1 SEHNR, CDR2 FQNEAQ (reference sequence). Written as DNA, the CDR3 is TGTGCCAGCAGCGTAACAGGGGGTCAAGAGACCCAGTACTTC. Amino acids: CASSVTGGQETQYF.

The table lists this clonotype with many counts. The chain employs TRBV7-2 and TRBJ2-1, with no clear D. Per germline, CDR1 SGHTA and CDR2 FQGNSA. The V end was cut by 4 bases, the J end by 8 bases, with 9 bases between. The length of the CDR3 is 12 residues. CDR3 loop: CASSSYSDEQFF. CDR3 DNA: TGTGCCAGCAGCTCTTACAGCGATGAGCAGTTCTTC.

This clonotype was counted between two and nine times. The rearrangement joins TRBV5-1 to TRBJ1-1; D ambiguous. From germline, CDR1 is SGHRS and CDR2 YFSETQ. The V and J ends lost 5 bases and 3 bases respectively, with 14 bases between them. The length of the CDR3 is 14 residues. This CDR3 is CASSPGFGYTEAFF. The CDR3 DNA is TGCGCCAGCAGTCCAGGTTTCGGGTACACTGAAGCTTTCTTT.

This clonotype has only a few counts. V and J are TRBV12-3 or TRBV12-4 and TRBJ1-6; D uncertain. The V and J ends lost 4 bases and 7 bases respectively, with 11 bases between them. The CDR3 has 14 residues. In nucleotides, the CDR3 is TGTGCCAGCAGTTCCCCCAGAGGCAATTCACCCCTCCACTTT. Protein sequence: CASSSPRGNSPLHF.

CDR3: CASSLRGTTGELFF. The CDR3 DNA sequence: TGTGCCAGCAGTTTACGGGGGACCACCGGGGAGCTGTTTTTT. The rearrangement links TRBV12-3 or TRBV12-4 to TRBJ2-2, with a tentative D call TRBD2 (6 bases). The length of the CDR3 is 14 residues. Trimming took 2 bases from V and 4 from J, leaving 8 bases between them.

The rearrangement links TRBV20-1 to TRBJ1-2; TRBD1 might be the D (5 bases). CDR3 length: 12 amino acids. The germline V gene has CDR1 DFQATT and CDR2 SNEGSKA (reference sequence). V was shortened by 6 bases and J by 4 bases, with 12 bases between the two germline ends. CDR3 amino acids: CSAPPGAYGYTF. For the CDR3, the DNA is TGCAGTGCCCCCCCCGGGGCCTATGGCTACACCTTC.

This clonotype showed up just a few times. The chain joins TRBV20-1 to TRBJ1-6; a possible D gene is TRBD1 (6 bases). Between the trimmed V and J ends, which lost 3 bases and 10 bases, there was a span of 19 bases. The CDR3 covers 15 residues. The germline V gene has CDR1 DFQATT and CDR2 SNEGSKA (reference sequence). In DNA form, the CDR3 reads TGCAGTGCTAGTATACAGTATGGGGGCAGATCACCCCTCCACTTT. This encodes CSASIQYGGRSPLHF.

This clonotype has at least ten counts. This chain joins TRBV7-2 and TRBJ1-2, with 10 positions matching TRBD1. Germline-derived CDR1 and CDR2 are SGHTA and FQGNSA. CDR3 length equals 17 residues. V was pared by 5 bases and J by 4 bases, with 13 bases of the junction left unmatched. The CDR3 sequence is CASSTGGTGAWSYGYTF. In DNA, the CDR3 is TGTGCCAGCAGCACCGGGGGGACAGGGGCTTGGAGCTATGGCTACACCTTC.

The CDR3 region is CASDPRNTGELFF. The CDR3 bases are TGTGCCAGCGACCCTAGGAACACCGGGGAGCTGTTTTTT. The chain is built from TRBV28 and TRBJ2-2; D is uncertain. V lost 8 bases and J 1 base, leaving 8 bases between the germline ends. The germline V gene encodes CDR1 MDHEN and CDR2 SYDVKM. The CDR3 has 13 amino acids.

The chain's CDR3 is CASSQVLEVYNEQFF. Written as DNA, the CDR3 is TGCGCCAGCAGCCAAGTACTAGAGGTCTACAATGAGCAGTTCTTC. V usage is TRBV4-1 and J usage is TRBJ2-1; possible D gene TRBD2, 5 bases. The V end was cut by 1 base, the J end by 3 bases, with 10 bases between. Germline CDR1 MGHRA, CDR2 YSYEKL. CDR3 size: 15 residues.

This clonotype was found a few times. V gene TRBV5-1 combines with J gene TRBJ1-6; the D gene is possibly TRBD1 (5 bases). The CDR3 has 14 residues. Per the germline V gene, CDR1 is SGHRS and CDR2 is YFSETQ. The V end lost 0 bases, the J end lost 10 bases, and 11 bases lay between the germline ends. The CDR3 loop reads CASSLAGYGSPLHF. CDR3 in DNA: TGCGCCAGCAGCTTGGCAGGGTACGGGTCACCCCTCCACTTT.

There are a few counts of this clonotype. The chain recombines TRBV10-2 with TRBJ1-5, with no clear D. Between the trimmed V and J ends, which lost 3 bases and 0 bases, there was a span of 9 bases. CDR1 is WSHSY and CDR2 is SAAADI in the germline V gene. The CDR3 is 15 amino acids. Written as DNA, the CDR3 is TGCGCCAGCAGTGAAAGGGCCTATAGCAATCAGCCCCAGCATTTT. Its protein product is CASSERAYSNQPQHF.

This clonotype appeared many times. The chain is built from TRBV20-1 and TRBJ1-1; weak D call: TRBD1 (6 bases). The germline V gene encodes CDR1 DFQATT and CDR2 SNEGSKA (reference sequence). CDR3 length: 13 amino acids. Trimming stripped 1 base from V and 6 bases from J, with 12 bases between. Written as DNA, the CDR3 is TGCAGTGCTAGAGCCGCAGGGGACGCTGAAGCTTTCTTT. This sequence encodes CSARAAGDAEAFF.

V is TRBV6-4 and J is TRBJ2-1, with 14 bases lining up with TRBD2. V lost 6 bases and J lost 8; bases outside the gene matches: 6. Germline CDR1 MRHNA, CDR2 SNTAGT. The CDR3 loop spans 15 amino acids. This CDR3 is CASSGTSGGSDEQFF. CDR3 DNA sequence: TGTGCCAGCAGCGGGACTAGCGGGGGTTCGGATGAGCAGTTCTTC.

This clonotype appeared a few times. The chain carries TRBV7-9 and TRBJ1-2; D possibly corresponds to TRBD1 (5 bases). Trimming shortened V by 0 bases and J by 11 bases, and 10 bases separated the two germline ends. This CDR3 is built from 12 residues. Germline V gene sequence: CDR1 SEHNR, CDR2 FQNEAQ (reference sequence). The CDR3, as DNA: TGTGCCAGCAGCTTAGCGGGGACTGCTTACACCTTC. Translated: CASSLAGTAYTF.

This clonotype has just a few counts. The chain combines TRBV9 with TRBJ2-6; D is unclear. Germline V gives CDR1 SGDLS, CDR2 YYNGEE. The CDR3 spans 16 residues. Trimming left V 2 bases short and J 1 base short, with 10 bases between. CDR3 amino acids: CASSVSSDSGANVLTF. The CDR3 coding sequence is TGTGCCAGCAGCGTCAGTTCTGATTCTGGGGCCAACGTCCTGACTTTC.

The chain uses TRBV20-1 and TRBJ1-2, with TRBD1 matching 8 bases. The trim removed 6 bases at V and 5 bases at J, leaving 8 bases unmatched. In germline, CDR1 is DFQATT, CDR2 SNEGSKA (reference sequence). This CDR3 comprises 13 residues. The CDR3 region is CSALDRARYGYTF. Written as DNA, the CDR3 is TGCAGTGCCTTGGACAGGGCAAGATATGGCTACACCTTC.

This clonotype was seen repeatedly, ten times or more. The rearrangement joins TRBV20-1 to TRBJ1-5; TRBD1 is a possible D gene (6 bases). Germline loops: CDR1 DFQATT, CDR2 SNEGSKA (reference sequence). This CDR3 comprises 14 residues. V was pared by 0 bases and J by 1 base, with 7 bases between. CDR3: CSARDQGSNQPQHF. Here the CDR3 DNA reads TGCAGTGCTAGAGATCAGGGGAGCAATCAGCCCCAGCATTTT.

This clonotype occurred many times. The rearrangement uses TRBV20-1 and TRBJ2-1; D might be TRBD2 (7 bases). V lost 0 bases, J lost 8 bases, and 20 bases lay in between. CDR3 length equals 16 residues. Looked up from germline, CDR1 is DFQATT and CDR2 is SNEGSKA (reference sequence). The CDR3 DNA sequence: TGCAGTGCTAGAGACCCTCTGGGGGGGCGCCGCGATGAGCAGTTCTTC. It specifies CSARDPLGGRRDEQFF.

This clonotype was recorded many times. The chain is built from TRBV29-1 and TRBJ2-7, with D perhaps TRBD1 (6 bases). From germline, CDR1 is SQVTM and CDR2 ANQGSEA. The CDR3 loop spans 11 amino acids. Deletions cut 6 bases from V and 3 bases from J, with 9 bases between. The CDR3 DNA reads as TGCAGCGTCGTGGACAGCTACGAGCAGTACTTC. This gives the protein CSVVDSYEQYF.

The chain is built from TRBV20-1 and TRBJ1-1, with D hard to call. Germline values: CDR1 DFQATT, CDR2 SNEGSKA (reference sequence). The CDR3 contains 13 residues. Trimming removed 0 bases at V and 7 bases at J, with 12 bases between. CDR3 region: CSARDRPGFEAFF. The CDR3 DNA reads as TGCAGTGCTAGAGATCGACCGGGTTTTGAAGCTTTCTTT.